This TCR beta chain was found in a study of blood T cell repertoires in COVID-19. Study summary: Samples taken during acute and convalescent COVID-19 were collected in the United States, Italy and Spain. Sources were T cells, B-cell-depleted T cells, or PBMCs; the material itself was cDNA or gDNA.

Losses at the gene ends were 10 bases for V and 4 bases for J; bases not matched to a gene: 5. CDR3 length: 12 amino acids. Per the germline V gene, CDR1 is ENHRY and CDR2 is SYGVKD. Clones were read by immunoSEQ multiplex PCR, and TCRdb kept only the in-frame ones, dropping some. Among around 250,000 clones listed, about 82% were seen once. A single count supports this clone. Participants were aged about 18 to 89 years from approximately 25 US areas. Which cohort a participant joined came from the clinical history participants gave. The sample taken for sequencing was PBMCs or T cells enriched from blood (not recorded which). J is TRBJ1-2 and V is TRBV10-3; 8 bases match TRBD1. This sequence was found in a woman aged 50 to 65 who had recovered from COVID-19. The CDR3 loop reads CATRTGSYGYTF. For the CDR3, the DNA is TGTGCCACGCGGACAGGGAGCTATGGCTACACCTTC.